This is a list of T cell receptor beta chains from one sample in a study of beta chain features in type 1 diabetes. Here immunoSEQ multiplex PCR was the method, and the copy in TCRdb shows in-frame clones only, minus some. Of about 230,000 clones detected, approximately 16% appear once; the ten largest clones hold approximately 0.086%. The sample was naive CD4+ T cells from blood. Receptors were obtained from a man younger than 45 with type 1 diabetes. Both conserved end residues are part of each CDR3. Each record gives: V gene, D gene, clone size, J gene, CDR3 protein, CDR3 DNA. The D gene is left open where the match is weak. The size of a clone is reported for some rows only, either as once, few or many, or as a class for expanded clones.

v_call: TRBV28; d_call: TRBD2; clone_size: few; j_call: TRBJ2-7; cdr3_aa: CASSLWTSGSYEQYF; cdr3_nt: TGTGCCAGCAGTTTGTGGACTAGCGGGAGCTACGAGCAGTACTTC
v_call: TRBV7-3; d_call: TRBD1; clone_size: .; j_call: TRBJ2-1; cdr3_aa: CASSSSGTGGHEQFF; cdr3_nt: TGTGCCAGCAGCTCCTCCGGGACAGGGGGCCATGAGCAGTTCTTC
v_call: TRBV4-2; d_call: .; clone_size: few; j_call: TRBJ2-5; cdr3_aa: CASSRMAQETQYF; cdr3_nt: TGTGCCAGCAGCCGAATGGCCCAAGAGACCCAGTACTTC
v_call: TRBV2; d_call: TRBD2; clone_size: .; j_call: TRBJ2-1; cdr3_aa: CASSERPSSGRDWALNEQFF; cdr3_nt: TGTGCCAGCAGTGAACGTCCGTCTAGCGGGAGAGATTGGGCCTTGAATGAGCAGTTCTTC
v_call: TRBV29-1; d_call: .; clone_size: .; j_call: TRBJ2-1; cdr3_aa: CSAAGQSTYNEQFF; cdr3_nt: TGCAGCGCCGCGGGACAGAGTACCTACAATGAGCAGTTCTTC
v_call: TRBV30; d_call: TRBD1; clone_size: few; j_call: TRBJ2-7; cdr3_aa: CAFTPGTGGYEQYF; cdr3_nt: TGTGCCTTTACACCCGGGACAGGGGGTTACGAGCAGTACTTC
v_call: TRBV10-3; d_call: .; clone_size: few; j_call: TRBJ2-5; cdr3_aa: CAISDRDETQYF; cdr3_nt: TGTGCCATCAGTGATCGGGACGAGACCCAGTACTTC
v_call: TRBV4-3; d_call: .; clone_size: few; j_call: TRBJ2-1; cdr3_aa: CASSRLIGTDGAGEQFF; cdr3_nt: TGCGCCAGCAGCCGTCTTATCGGGACTGACGGGGCCGGTGAGCAGTTCTTC
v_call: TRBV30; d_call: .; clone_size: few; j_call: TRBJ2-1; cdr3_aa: CACIGPHQSSYNEQFF; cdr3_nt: TGTGCCTGTATCGGACCTCACCAGAGCTCCTACAATGAGCAGTTCTTC
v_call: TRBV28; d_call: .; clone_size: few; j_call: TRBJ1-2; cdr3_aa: CASSLGTRNYGYTF; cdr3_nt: TGTGCCAGCAGTTTGGGGACACGGAACTATGGCTACACCTTC
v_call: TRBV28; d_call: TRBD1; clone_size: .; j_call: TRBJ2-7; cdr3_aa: CASRQGQGIEQYF; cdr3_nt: TGTGCCAGCAGACAAGGACAGGGCATCGAGCAGTACTTC
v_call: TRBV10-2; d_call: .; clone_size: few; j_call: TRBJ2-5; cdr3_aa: CASSLLGETQYF; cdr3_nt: TGCGCCAGCAGCTTATTGGGGGAGACCCAGTACTTC
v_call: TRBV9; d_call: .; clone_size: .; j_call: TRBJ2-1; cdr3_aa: CASSRDPTDEQFF; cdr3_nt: TGTGCCAGCAGCCGGGATCCAACAGATGAGCAGTTCTTC
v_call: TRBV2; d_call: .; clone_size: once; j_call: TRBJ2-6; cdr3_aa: CASSETAGANVLTF; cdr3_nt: TGTGCCAGCAGTGAGACAGCTGGGGCCAACGTCCTGACTTTC
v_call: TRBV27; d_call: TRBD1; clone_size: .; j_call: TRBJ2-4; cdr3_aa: CASSLGQGPIQYF; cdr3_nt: TGTGCCAGCAGTTTAGGACAGGGCCCCATTCAGTACTTC
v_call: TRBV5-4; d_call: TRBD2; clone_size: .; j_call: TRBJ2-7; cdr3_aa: CASSLFSGSSYEQYF; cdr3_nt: TGTGCCAGCAGCTTGTTTAGCGGGAGCTCCTACGAGCAGTACTTC
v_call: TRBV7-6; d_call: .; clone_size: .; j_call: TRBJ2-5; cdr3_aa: CASSLESGETQYF; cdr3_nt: TGTGCCAGCAGCTTAGAGAGCGGAGAGACCCAGTACTTC
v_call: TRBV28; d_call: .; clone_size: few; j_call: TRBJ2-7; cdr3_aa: CASGGAYEQYF; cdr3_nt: TGTGCCAGCGGCGGAGCCTACGAGCAGTACTTC
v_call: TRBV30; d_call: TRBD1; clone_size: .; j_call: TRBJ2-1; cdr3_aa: CARSPGQVNEQFF; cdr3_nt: TGTGCGCGTTCACCCGGACAGGTCAATGAGCAGTTCTTC
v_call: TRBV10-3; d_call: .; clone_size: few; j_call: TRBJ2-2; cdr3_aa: CAIGGTGELFF; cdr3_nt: TGTGCCATCGGAGGCACCGGGGAGCTGTTTTTT
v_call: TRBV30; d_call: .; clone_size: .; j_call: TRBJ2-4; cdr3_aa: CAWSVMRDSKNIQYF; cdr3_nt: TGTGCCTGGAGTGTTATGAGGGATTCCAAAAACATTCAGTACTTC
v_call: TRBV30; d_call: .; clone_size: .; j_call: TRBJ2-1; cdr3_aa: CAWSDSRGEQFF; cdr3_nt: TGTGCCTGGAGCGACTCGAGAGGTGAGCAGTTCTTC
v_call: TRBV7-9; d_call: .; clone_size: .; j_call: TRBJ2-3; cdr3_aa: CASSPTGTDTQYF; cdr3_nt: TGTGCCAGCAGCCCGACAGGCACAGATACGCAGTATTTT
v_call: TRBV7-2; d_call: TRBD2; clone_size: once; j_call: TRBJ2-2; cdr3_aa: CASSLKRAGGPGTGELFF; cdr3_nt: TGTGCCAGCAGCTTAAAGAGAGCGGGAGGGCCGGGCACCGGGGAGCTGTTTTTT
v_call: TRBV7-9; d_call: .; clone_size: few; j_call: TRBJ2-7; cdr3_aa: CASTLTGSENEQYF; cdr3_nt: TGTGCCAGCACCCTAACAGGGTCGGAAAACGAGCAGTACTTC
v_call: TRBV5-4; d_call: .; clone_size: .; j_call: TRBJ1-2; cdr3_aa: CASSPDSYGYTF; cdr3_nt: TGTGCCAGCAGCCCAGACTCATATGGCTACACCTTC
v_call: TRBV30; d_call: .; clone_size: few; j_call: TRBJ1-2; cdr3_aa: CAWRRGALNYGYTF; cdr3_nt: TGTGCCTGGAGACGCGGGGCCCTTAACTATGGCTACACCTTC
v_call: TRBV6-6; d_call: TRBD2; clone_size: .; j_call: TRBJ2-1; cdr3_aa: CASGREFHEQFF; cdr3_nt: TGTGCCAGTGGGCGGGAGTTTCATGAGCAGTTCTTC
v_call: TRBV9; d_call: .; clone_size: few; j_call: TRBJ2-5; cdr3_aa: CASSVAGREETQYF; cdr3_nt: TGTGCCAGCAGCGTAGCGGGACGGGAGGAGACCCAGTACTTC
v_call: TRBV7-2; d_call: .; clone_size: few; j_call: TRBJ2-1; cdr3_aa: CASADLGWTRSYNEQFF; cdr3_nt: TGTGCCAGCGCTGACCTGGGCTGGACACGCTCCTACAATGAGCAGTTCTTC
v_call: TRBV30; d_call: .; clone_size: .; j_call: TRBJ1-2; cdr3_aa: CASRGYGYTF; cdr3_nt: TGTGCCTCTAGAGGCTATGGCTACACCTTC
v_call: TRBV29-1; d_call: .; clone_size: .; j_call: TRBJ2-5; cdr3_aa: CSVEVGRWNYQETQYF; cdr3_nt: TGCAGCGTTGAAGTTGGGAGGTGGAATTACCAAGAGACCCAGTACTTC
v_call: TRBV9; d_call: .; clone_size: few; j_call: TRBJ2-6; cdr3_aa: CASTVGGVGANVLTF; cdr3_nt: TGTGCCAGCACCGTCGGGGGTGTTGGGGCCAACGTCCTGACTTTC
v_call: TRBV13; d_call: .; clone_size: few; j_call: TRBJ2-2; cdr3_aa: CASSLGVNTGELFF; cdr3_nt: TGTGCCAGCAGCTTAGGGGTGAACACCGGGGAGCTGTTTTTT
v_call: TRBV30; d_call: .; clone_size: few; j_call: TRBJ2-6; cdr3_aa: CAWSQYPGTGANVLTF; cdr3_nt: TGTGCCTGGAGTCAATATCCAGGGACTGGGGCCAACGTCCTGACTTTC
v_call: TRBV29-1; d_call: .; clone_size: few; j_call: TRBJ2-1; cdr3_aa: CSATIGSVVYNEQFF; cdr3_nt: TGCAGCGCTACCATTGGTAGTGTGGTTTACAATGAGCAGTTCTTC
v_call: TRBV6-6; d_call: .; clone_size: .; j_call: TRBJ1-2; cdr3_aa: CASSQQDYGYTF; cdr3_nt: TGTGCCAGCAGTCAACAGGATTATGGCTACACCTTC
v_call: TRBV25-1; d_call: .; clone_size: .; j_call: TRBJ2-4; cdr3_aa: CASSALPGGEVF; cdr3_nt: TGTGCCAGCAGTGCCCTACCGGGGGGCGAGGTCTTC
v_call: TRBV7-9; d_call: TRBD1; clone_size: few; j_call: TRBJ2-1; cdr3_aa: CASSLGGQGEQFF; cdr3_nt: TGTGCCAGCAGCTTAGGGGGACAGGGTGAGCAGTTCTTC
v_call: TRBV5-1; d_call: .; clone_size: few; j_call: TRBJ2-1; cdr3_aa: CASSLLAPSSYNEQFF; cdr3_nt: TGCGCCAGCAGCTTGCTAGCACCGAGCTCCTACAATGAGCAGTTCTTC
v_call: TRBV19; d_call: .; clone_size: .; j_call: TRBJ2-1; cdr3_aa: CASSTTGTGYNEQFF; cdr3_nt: TGTGCCAGTAGTACTACCGGGACGGGCTACAATGAGCAGTTCTTC
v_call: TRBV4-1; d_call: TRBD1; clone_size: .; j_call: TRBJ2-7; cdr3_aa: CASSQTDRDRGEQYF; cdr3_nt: TGCGCCAGCAGCCAGACCGACAGGGACCGAGGGGAGCAGTACTTC
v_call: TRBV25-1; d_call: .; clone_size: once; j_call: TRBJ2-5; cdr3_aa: CASSEYRAGNQETQYF; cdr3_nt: TGTGCCAGCAGTGAATATAGGGCAGGGAACCAAGAGACCCAGTACTTC
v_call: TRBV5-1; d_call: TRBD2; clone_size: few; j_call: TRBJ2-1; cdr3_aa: CASSLDGSGNKPFF; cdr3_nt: TGCGCCAGCAGCTTGGATGGTAGCGGGAATAAACCGTTCTTC
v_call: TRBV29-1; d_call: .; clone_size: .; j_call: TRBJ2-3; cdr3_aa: CSGGGGSLWYF; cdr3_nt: TGCAGCGGCGGAGGGGGGTCTCTCTGGTATTTT
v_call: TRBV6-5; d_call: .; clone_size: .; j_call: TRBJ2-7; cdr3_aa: CASRRLKDSYEQYF; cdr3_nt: TGTGCCAGCAGACGACTCAAAGACTCTTACGAGCAGTACTTC
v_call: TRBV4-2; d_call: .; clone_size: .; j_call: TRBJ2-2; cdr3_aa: CASSQDLGELFF; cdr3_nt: TGTGCCAGCAGCCAAGATCTCGGGGAGCTGTTTTTT
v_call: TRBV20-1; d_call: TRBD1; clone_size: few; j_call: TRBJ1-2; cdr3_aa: CSAGDRAPTF; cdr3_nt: TGCAGTGCTGGAGACAGGGCCCCCACCTTC
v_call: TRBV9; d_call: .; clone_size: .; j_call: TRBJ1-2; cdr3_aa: CASSVGRADYGYTF; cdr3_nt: TGTGCCAGCAGCGTAGGCAGGGCTGACTATGGCTACACCTTC
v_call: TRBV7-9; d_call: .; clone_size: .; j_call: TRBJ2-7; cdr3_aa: CASSNTGPNGVEQYF; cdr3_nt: TGTGCCAGCAGCAATACCGGACCGAACGGGGTCGAGCAGTACTTC
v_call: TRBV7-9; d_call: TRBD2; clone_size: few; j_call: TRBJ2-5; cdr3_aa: CASSLGLADSQETQYF; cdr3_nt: TGTGCCAGCAGCTTGGGACTAGCGGACTCCCAAGAGACCCAGTACTTC
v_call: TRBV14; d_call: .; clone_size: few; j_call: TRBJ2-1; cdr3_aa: CASSQTRAGNEQFF; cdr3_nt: TGTGCCAGCAGCCAAACTAGGGCGGGGAATGAGCAGTTCTTC
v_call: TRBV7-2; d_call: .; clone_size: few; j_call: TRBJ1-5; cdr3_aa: CASSSRGLGQPQHF; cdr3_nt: TGTGCCAGCAGCTCACGCGGGTTAGGGCAGCCCCAGCATTTT